This passage covers 23 T cell receptor beta chains from one sample sequenced in a study of blood T cell repertoires in COVID-19. TCRdb keeps only in-frame clones here, not all; method: immunoSEQ multiplex PCR. The table has fewer than 250,000 clones, 85% seen once; the top ten hold just under 6.5%. The sequenced material came from peripheral blood. These TCRs come from a woman aged 60-70 years with active or convalescent COVID-19.

The chain has TRBV4-1 and TRBJ1-3, with 8 nucleotides matching TRBD1. CDR3 size: 16 residues. In germline, CDR1 is MGHRA, CDR2 YSYEKL. J gave up 0 bases and V 5 bases, and 6 bases lay outside the gene matches. CDR3 coding DNA: TGCGCCAGCAGCTCAACAGGGGGGAACTCTGGAAACACCATATATTTT. The encoded protein is CASSSTGGNSGNTIYF.

Only one count was recorded for this clone. This chain uses TRBV5-1 with TRBJ1-5; no reliable D call. Trimming took 4 bases from V and 7 from J, leaving 15 bases between them. The CDR3 is made up of 14 amino acids. Germline CDR1 reads SGHRS; CDR2 reads YFSETQ. The CDR3 nucleotides are TGCGCCAGCAGCCCCGGGGAGGGAGCACAGCCCCAGCATTTT. Encoded protein: CASSPGEGAQPQHF.

This chain joins TRBV19 and TRBJ1-1, with TRBD1 matching over 12 bases. Germline lookup yields CDR1 LNHDA and CDR2 SQIVND (reference sequence). After removal of 6 bases from V and 5 bases from J, the junction contained 10 bases not matched to a gene. The CDR3 contains 16 residues. CDR3 sequence: CASSRPGQGAGTEAFF. Written as DNA, the CDR3 is TGTGCCAGTAGCCGACCGGGACAGGGGGCTGGTACTGAAGCTTTCTTT.

J is TRBJ1-1 and V is TRBV7-2; a possible D gene is TRBD1 (6 bases). The germline V gene has CDR1 SGHTA and CDR2 FQGNSA. Trimming stripped 0 bases from V and 4 bases from J, with 12 bases between. CDR3 length: 15 amino acids. The CDR3 spells CASSLATGWVTEAFF. CDR3 nucleotide sequence: TGTGCCAGCAGCTTAGCGACAGGTTGGGTCACTGAAGCTTTCTTT.

This sequence joins TRBV7-8 and TRBJ1-6; 9 nucleotides align to TRBD1. CDR1 is SGHVS, CDR2 FQNEAQ, per germline. The CDR3 totals 15 residues. V lost 5 bases, J lost 7 bases, and 6 bases stayed unmatched. CDR3 nucleotide sequence: TGTGCCAGCAGCCTGGGACAGGGAAGGAATTCACCCCTCCACTTT. It translates to CASSLGQGRNSPLHF.

V is TRBV7-2 and J is TRBJ1-1; 8 nucleotides line up with TRBD1. The CDR3 runs 14 residues. The junction had 6 bases not matched to a gene; V was cut back by 5 bases and J by 4 bases. Germline V gene lookup returns CDR1 SGHTA and CDR2 FQGNSA. This chain's CDR3 is CASSVNRGSTEAFF. The CDR3 DNA sequence: TGTGCCAGCAGCGTTAACAGGGGGAGCACTGAAGCTTTCTTT.

The J gene is TRBJ2-2, the V gene TRBV29-1, with a weak D call TRBD1 (6 bases). Germline V gene data show CDR1 as SQVTM and CDR2 as ANQGSEA. V was trimmed by 7 bases and J by 5 bases, leaving 8 bases between them. The CDR3 covers 11 residues. The chain's CDR3 is CSARGTGELFF. CDR3 DNA sequence: TGCAGCGCTAGGGGGACCGGGGAGCTGTTTTTT.

This clone was found once. V gene TRBV5-1 combines with J gene TRBJ1-2, with D tentatively TRBD1 (6 bases). V was trimmed by 3 bases and J by 0 bases, leaving 15 bases between them. CDR3 size: 16 residues. Germline CDR1 is SGHRS and CDR2 is YFSETQ. CDR3 in amino acids: CASSSSDRTANYGYTF. The CDR3 DNA follows: TGCGCCAGCAGCTCCTCAGACAGGACCGCTAACTATGGCTACACCTTC.

This clone was seen only once. The rearrangement links TRBV6-5 to TRBJ1-3, with TRBD1 identical over 9 bases. The CDR3 runs to 15 residues. The ends lost 6 bases at V and 2 bases at J; junction bases unmatched: 5. The V gene's germline CDR1 is MNHEY and CDR2 SVGAGI. CDR3 coding DNA: TGTGCCAGCAGAGAGGACAGGGGTGCTGGAAACACCATATATTTT. This sequence encodes CASREDRGAGNTIYF.

The chain recombines TRBV6-5 with TRBJ1-5; 7 nucleotides match TRBD1. Germline-derived CDR1 and CDR2 are MNHEY and SVGAGI. The length of the CDR3 is 15 residues. V lost 5 bases, J lost 3 bases, and 7 bases stayed unmatched. This chain's CDR3 is CASSKQGGANQPQHF. The CDR3 bases are TGTGCCAGCAGTAAGCAGGGGGGTGCCAATCAGCCCCAGCATTTT.

V is TRBV11-3 and J is TRBJ1-1; TRBD1 agrees at 8 bases. The CDR3 is 15 amino acids. The J segment lost 11 bases and the V segment lost 2 bases, leaving 13 bases of the junction unmatched. Germline loops: CDR1 SGHNT, CDR2 YENEEA. Here the CDR3 reads CASSLPGGASGGAFF. CDR3 nucleotide sequence: TGTGCCAGCAGCTTACCAGGGGGCGCTTCGGGCGGGGCTTTCTTT.

The chain uses TRBV29-1 and TRBJ2-1; TRBD2 matches at 14 bases. Germline lookup yields CDR1 SQVTM and CDR2 ANQGSEA. This CDR3 is built from 14 residues. V shed 7 bases, J shed 5 bases, and the junction held 4 bases outside the gene matches. The CDR3 nucleotides read TGCAGCGCAAAGGGACTAGCGGGAGACAATGAGCAGTTCTTC. This sequence encodes CSAKGLAGDNEQFF.

The chain links TRBV5-1 to TRBJ2-7, with TRBD2 matching over 7 bases. The length of the CDR3 is 16 residues. Germline CDR1 SGHRS, CDR2 YFSETQ. V shed 3 bases, J shed 2 bases, and the junction held 11 bases outside the gene matches. CDR3 bases: TGCGCCAGCAGCTGGTCTGTTGCGGGAGACACCTACGAGCAGTACTTC. It translates to CASSWSVAGDTYEQYF.

This clone showed up just once. This chain links TRBV7-8 with TRBJ2-7, with D possibly matching TRBD1 (6 bases). The germline V and J ends were trimmed by 4 bases and 3 bases, with 10 bases remaining between them. Germline V gene data show CDR1 as SGHVS and CDR2 as FQNEAQ. The CDR3 extends over 13 amino acids. CDR3 nucleotides: TGTGCCAGCAGCTCGGACAGCGTCTACGAGCAGTACGTC. Protein product: CASSSDSVYEQYV.

CDR3 nucleotide sequence: TGTGCCAGCAGCTTCCGAGGGGGCCCGGGACTCAAGAACACCGGGGAGCTGTTTTTT. It encodes CASSFRGGPGLKNTGELFF. The chain combines TRBV5-4 with TRBJ2-2, with D tentatively TRBD1 (7 bases). V dropped 2 bases and J dropped 1 base, with 21 bases sitting between them. The CDR3 totals 19 residues. CDR1 and CDR2 from the germline V gene are SGHNT and YYREEE (reference sequence).

The chain carries TRBV15 and TRBJ1-1, with TRBD1 matching 7 bases. The CDR3 consists of 17 residues. Germline V gene sequence: CDR1 LNHNV, CDR2 YYDKDF (reference sequence). The V and J ends lost 0 bases and 2 bases, in that order; junction bases with no gene match: 9. In nucleotides, the CDR3 is TGTGCCACCAGCAGAGACAGACTCCGGGACAGCAACACTGAAGCTTTCTTT. Translated: CATSRDRLRDSNTEAFF.

The J gene is TRBJ2-1, the V gene TRBV19; D possibly corresponds to TRBD1 (6 bases). Trimming removed 7 bases from V and 8 bases from J, with 27 bases in between. Germline V CDR1 and CDR2: LNHDA, SQIVND (reference sequence). There are 17 residues in the CDR3. CDR3 region: CASTPQQRDTSSDEQFF. The CDR3 DNA sequence: TGTGCCAGTACCCCGCAGCAGAGGGACACAAGTTCGGATGAGCAGTTCTTC.

The chain links TRBV24-1 to TRBJ1-2; possible D gene TRBD1, 5 bases. With 4 bases removed from V and 7 bases from J, the gap between germline ends came to 15 bases. The CDR3 is 14 amino acids. Germline assignment: CDR1 KGHDR and CDR2 SFDVKD. CDR3 sequence: CATSDPGRRFGYTF. In DNA, the CDR3 is TGTGCCACCAGTGACCCAGGGAGGAGGTTTGGCTACACCTTC.

This clone occurred a few times. The rearrangement links TRBV2 to TRBJ2-7; 7 positions agree with TRBD1. The CDR3 sequence is 13 residues long. V shed 8 bases and J 1 base; nucleotides not matched to a gene: 5. Germline CDR1 is SNHLY and CDR2 is FYNNEI. CDR3 DNA sequence: TGTGCCAGCTTGCAGGGGGATTCCTACGAGCAGTACGTC. Its protein product is CASLQGDSYEQYV.

The chain joins TRBV11-3 to TRBJ2-3; 12 nucleotides agree with TRBD2. The CDR3 has 17 residues. With 5 bases clipped from V and 3 bases from J, the junction kept 9 bases outside the gene matches. The germline gives CDR1 SGHNT, CDR2 YENEEA. This CDR3 is CASSRRTSGVTTDTQYF. CDR3 DNA sequence: TGTGCCAGCAGCCGCCGGACTAGCGGGGTTACGACAGATACGCAGTATTTT.

The table lists this clone with a count of one. V is TRBV4-1 and J is TRBJ1-2, with 8 bases aligning to TRBD1. CDR3 length: 13 amino acids. V was pared by 11 bases and J by 7 bases, with 12 bases of the junction left unmatched. CDR1 is MGHRA and CDR2 is YSYEKL in the germline V gene. The CDR3 region has the DNA TGCGCCGCCGGGGGGTCAGGGGGCTCTGGCTACACCTTC. This encodes CAAGGSGGSGYTF.

The chain combines TRBV6-2 or TRBV6-3 with TRBJ2-7, with 15 bases lining up with TRBD2. Germline V gene lookup returns CDR1 MNHEY and CDR2 SVGEGT. The V segment lost 6 bases and the J segment 0 bases; nucleotides outside the gene matches: 6. The CDR3 is made up of 17 amino acids. In DNA, the CDR3 is TGTGCCAGCAGCGCGGGGACTAGCGGGGGGCACTCCTACGAGCAGTACGTC. Protein product: CASSAGTSGGHSYEQYV.

J is TRBJ2-3 and V is TRBV19; 9 nucleotides align to TRBD1. The germline gives CDR1 LNHDA, CDR2 SQIVND (reference sequence). CDR3 length: 16 amino acids. V lost 3 bases to trimming and J lost 5 bases; unmatched junction nucleotides: 9. In DNA, the CDR3 is TGTGCCAGTAGTATGATTGGACAGGGGAGTAGAGATACGCAGTATTTT. It specifies CASSMIGQGSRDTQYF.